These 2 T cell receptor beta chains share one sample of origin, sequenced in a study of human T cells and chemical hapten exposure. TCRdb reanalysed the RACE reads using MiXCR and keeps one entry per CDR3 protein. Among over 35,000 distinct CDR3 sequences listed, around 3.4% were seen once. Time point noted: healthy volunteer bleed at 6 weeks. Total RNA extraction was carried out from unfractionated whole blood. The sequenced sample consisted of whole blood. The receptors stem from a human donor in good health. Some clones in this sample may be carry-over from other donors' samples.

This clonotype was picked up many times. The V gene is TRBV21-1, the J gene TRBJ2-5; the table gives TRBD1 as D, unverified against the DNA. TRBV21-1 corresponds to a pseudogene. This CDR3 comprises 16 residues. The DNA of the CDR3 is TGTGCCAGCAGCACCGTGACAGGGGCGTACCAAGAGACCCAGTACTTC. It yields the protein CASSTVTGAYQETQYF.

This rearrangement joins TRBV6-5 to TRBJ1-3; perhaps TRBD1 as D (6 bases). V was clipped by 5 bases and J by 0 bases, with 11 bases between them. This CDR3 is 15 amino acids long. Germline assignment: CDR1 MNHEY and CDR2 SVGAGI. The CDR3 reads CASSEDRYSGNTIYF. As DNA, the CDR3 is TGTGCCAGCAGTGAGGACAGATACTCTGGAAACACCATATATTTT.